This T cell receptor beta chain was documented in a study of OX40 agonist ivuxolimab in advanced cancers. Study as a whole: Dose-escalation patients were diagnosed with hepatocellular carcinoma, melanoma, renal cell cancer or head and neck cancer.

Exclusion of a patient followed from autoimmune disease history or systemic immunosuppression. The V end lost 5 bases, the J end lost 4 bases, and 18 bases lay between the germline ends. Germline V lookup: CDR1 SGHDT, CDR2 YYEEEE. The CDR3 spans 16 residues. Points on this clone: What it recognizes is unknown.

This table comes from immunoSEQ multiplex PCR, and its TCRdb copy is limited to in-frame clones, with some not included. The repertoire holds over 100,000 clones, with more than 80% as singletons. Whole-study results and caveats: Certain nonresponders additionally had low normalized T-cell clonal expansion.

This specimen was CD4+ or CD8+ T cells sorted from blood, taken in a trial of the OX40 agonist ivuxolimab. This clonotype originated in an adult with an advanced solid tumor such as melanoma, head and neck, liver or kidney cancer. This chain joins TRBV5-6 and TRBJ2-2, with D perhaps TRBD1 (6 bases). The CDR3 is CASRSYRALFTGELFF. The CDR3 DNA reads TGTGCCAGCAGGTCTTACAGGGCTCTCTTCACCGGGGAGCTGTTTTTT.